Shown below are 8 T cell receptor beta chains from a single sample sequenced in a study of blood T cell repertoires in COVID-19. The data were produced by immunoSEQ multiplex PCR, yet TCRdb's version contains in-frame clones alone and is incomplete. This repertoire shows 230,000 or so clones, approximately 83% found once; its top ten account for about 4.5%. The sequencing input was peripheral blood. The origin of the receptors is a man in his fifties or sixties with active or convalescent COVID-19.

The chain carries TRBV11-2 and TRBJ2-7, with TRBD1 identical over 12 bases. Germline lookup yields CDR1 SGHAT and CDR2 FQNNGV. Trimming cost V 6 bases and J 4 bases; bases outside gene matches: 13. The CDR3 consists of 17 residues. The CDR3 DNA reads TGTGCCAGCAGTCCATCCCCCGGGACAGGGGGCGGTTACGAGCAGTACTTC. Translated: CASSPSPGTGGGYEQYF.

The chain employs TRBV28 and TRBJ1-5; a weak D match, TRBD1 (5 bases). The CDR3 totals 14 residues. Germline loops: CDR1 MDHEN, CDR2 SYDVKM. The ends were cut back, 7 bases at V and 7 bases at J, with 17 bases in the middle. This chain's CDR3 is CASISPQGGQPQHF. CDR3 DNA: TGTGCCAGCATCTCCCCCCAGGGTGGCCAGCCCCAGCATTTT.

The rearrangement links TRBV4-2 to TRBJ2-1; 12 bases are shared with TRBD1. Germline V CDR1 and CDR2: LGHNA, YNFKEQ. CDR3 length: 17 residues. Trimming took 4 bases from V and 7 from J; bases not matched to a gene: 11. The CDR3 is CASSRNAGTGGRNEQFF. As DNA, the CDR3 is TGTGCCAGCAGCCGAAATGCCGGGACAGGGGGCAGGAATGAGCAGTTCTTC.

The chain uses TRBV11-3 and TRBJ1-1; D gene unclear. This CDR3 spans 14 amino acids. V lost 1 base and J lost 1, with 7 bases in between. Germline V gives CDR1 SGHNT, CDR2 YENEEA. CDR3 amino acids: CASSLGQTNTEAFF. The CDR3 DNA follows: TGTGCCAGCAGCTTAGGACAAACGAACACTGAAGCTTTCTTT.

V usage is TRBV7-9 and J usage is TRBJ2-7, with D unresolved. The germline CDR1 and CDR2 sequences are SEHNR and FQNEAQ (reference sequence). Trimming shortened V by 0 bases and J by 13 bases, and 19 bases separated the two germline ends. The length of the CDR3 is 14 residues. The CDR3 protein is CASSLAGLQAPPYF. In DNA form, the CDR3 reads TGTGCCAGCAGCTTAGCGGGCCTTCAGGCACCTCCCTACTTC.

CDR3 bases: TGTGCCAGCAGCCCAAGCGGGGGGGCCTTCGATGCGCAGTACTTC. Its protein is CASSPSGGAFDAQYF. The chain joins TRBV11-2 to TRBJ2-7, with TRBD2 matching over 10 bases. Germline assignment: CDR1 SGHAT and CDR2 FQNNGV. The CDR3 sequence is 15 residues long. Trimming cost V 5 bases and J 9 bases; bases outside gene matches: 13.

V usage is TRBV30 and J usage is TRBJ1-2; possible D gene TRBD1, 5 bases. Germline CDR1 is GTSNPN and CDR2 is SVGIG (reference sequence). The CDR3 runs 13 residues. V shed 3 bases and J shed 2 bases, with 10 bases lying between them. The chain's CDR3 is CAWSDSLNYGYTF. The CDR3 coding sequence is TGTGCCTGGAGCGACAGTTTAAACTATGGCTACACCTTC.

As regards this clone: Within the sample, other DNA sequences also encode this same CDR3. The gene calls are TRBV6-5 and TRBJ2-2; possible D gene TRBD1, 5 bases. The germline CDR1 and CDR2 sequences are MNHEY and SVGAGI. The CDR3 length is 13 residues. With 5 bases removed from V and 8 bases from J, the gap between germline ends came to 12 bases. This chain's CDR3 is CASSPQGSGELFF. For the CDR3, the DNA is TGTGCCAGCAGTCCCCAGGGATCAGGGGAGCTGTTTTTT.